Listed below are T cell receptor beta chains from one sample, sequenced in a study of blood T cell repertoires in COVID-19. Sequenced by immunoSEQ multiplex PCR; TCRdb stores in-frame clones only, minus some. The top ten hold about 5% of the sample, which has fewer than 250,000 clones, roughly 90% seen once. The sample consisted of peripheral blood. The receptors shown here come from a woman aged 40-49 years with acute or convalescent COVID-19. The CDR3 runs from the conserved cysteine through the conserved F or W. Fields, in order: clone size, V gene, D gene, J gene, CDR3 protein, CDR3 DNA. The D gene is left open where the match is weak. Size is stated for part of the rows, as once, few or many counts, or as a class when the clone is expanded.

abundance: once
v_gene: TRBV18
d_gene: .
j_gene: TRBJ1-3
CDR3aa: CASSPKESSGNTIYF
CDR3nt: TGTGCCAGCTCACCTAAAGAGAGCTCTGGAAACACCATATATTTT

abundance: .
v_gene: TRBV6-6
d_gene: TRBD2
j_gene: TRBJ2-5
CDR3aa: CASSYTTSGGGETQYF
CDR3nt: TGTGCCAGCAGTTACACGACTAGCGGGGGAGGAGAGACCCAGTACTTC

abundance: .
v_gene: TRBV6-1
d_gene: TRBD1
j_gene: TRBJ1-1
CDR3aa: CASSELGQVTEAFF
CDR3nt: TGTGCCAGCAGTGAATTGGGACAGGTGACTGAAGCTTTCTTT

abundance: .
v_gene: TRBV27
d_gene: TRBD2
j_gene: TRBJ2-3
CDR3aa: CASSSSGGDFTDTQYF
CDR3nt: TGTGCCAGCAGTTCAAGCGGGGGGGATTTCACAGATACGCAGTATTTT

abundance: .
v_gene: TRBV19
d_gene: TRBD1
j_gene: TRBJ1-6
CDR3aa: CASSRDRATSPLHF
CDR3nt: TGTGCCAGTAGTCGCGACAGGGCGACTTCACCCCTCCACTTT

abundance: .
v_gene: TRBV11-3
d_gene: TRBD2
j_gene: TRBJ2-1
CDR3aa: CASSPRTSRSYNEQFF
CDR3nt: TGTGCCAGCAGCCCAAGGACTAGCAGGTCCTACAATGAGCAGTTCTTC

abundance: .
v_gene: TRBV21-1
d_gene: .
j_gene: TRBJ2-3
CDR3aa: CASSKSLDTQYF
CDR3nt: TGTGCCAGCAGCAAGTCATTGGATACGCAGTATTTT

abundance: .
v_gene: TRBV28
d_gene: TRBD1
j_gene: TRBJ1-4
CDR3aa: CANLRGLSNEKLFF
CDR3nt: TGTGCCAACCTGAGGGGGCTATCTAATGAAAAACTGTTTTTT

abundance: .
v_gene: TRBV12-5
d_gene: .
j_gene: TRBJ2-4
CDR3aa: CASGYLAAKTNVAKNIQYF
CDR3nt: TGTGCTAGTGGCTACCTTGCAGCCAAAACTAATGTAGCCAAAAACATTCAGTACTTC

abundance: .
v_gene: TRBV7-6
d_gene: .
j_gene: TRBJ1-5
CDR3aa: CASSLLPGPGNQPQHF
CDR3nt: TGTGCCAGCAGCTTATTGCCTGGGCCTGGGAATCAGCCCCAGCATTTT

abundance: .
v_gene: TRBV3-1/TRBV3-2
d_gene: TRBD1
j_gene: TRBJ1-3
CDR3aa: CASSQGEGQALTLGNTIYF
CDR3nt: TGTGCCAGCAGCCAAGGGGAGGGACAGGCCTTAACTCTGGGAAACACCATATATTTT

abundance: .
v_gene: TRBV11-2
d_gene: TRBD1
j_gene: TRBJ1-2
CDR3aa: CASGRGAGYTF
CDR3nt: TGTGCCAGCGGCAGGGGGGCGGGCTACACCTTC

abundance: .
v_gene: TRBV10-3
d_gene: .
j_gene: TRBJ1-1
CDR3aa: CAISESRAFIPNTEAFF
CDR3nt: TGTGCCATCAGTGAGTCGAGGGCCTTCATTCCGAACACTGAAGCTTTCTTT

abundance: .
v_gene: TRBV11-2
d_gene: .
j_gene: TRBJ2-2
CDR3aa: CASSLPPDSGGELFF
CDR3nt: TGTGCCAGCAGCCTCCCCCCGGACAGTGGCGGGGAGCTGTTTTTT

abundance: once
v_gene: TRBV7-2
d_gene: .
j_gene: TRBJ2-5
CDR3aa: CASSFGGNQETQYF
CDR3nt: TGTGCCAGCAGCTTCGGGGGAAACCAAGAGACCCAGTACTTC

abundance: .
v_gene: TRBV2
d_gene: TRBD2
j_gene: TRBJ2-5
CDR3aa: CASRDRGRTVQETQYF
CDR3nt: TGTGCCAGCAGGGACCGCGGGAGGACGGTGCAAGAGACCCAGTACTTC

abundance: .
v_gene: TRBV27
d_gene: .
j_gene: TRBJ1-4
CDR3aa: CASSSTGGYEKLFF
CDR3nt: TGTGCCAGCAGTTCGACAGGCGGGTATGAAAAACTGTTTTTT

abundance: .
v_gene: TRBV5-1
d_gene: .
j_gene: TRBJ2-1
CDR3aa: CASSLGSGSRSDNEQFF
CDR3nt: TGCGCCAGCAGCTTGGGATCCGGGTCCCGATCGGACAATGAGCAGTTCTTC

abundance: .
v_gene: TRBV9
d_gene: TRBD1
j_gene: TRBJ1-2
CDR3aa: CASSVAPGRTGDGYTF
CDR3nt: TGTGCCAGCAGCGTAGCTCCGGGACGGACAGGGGATGGCTACACCTTC

abundance: .
v_gene: TRBV5-1
d_gene: TRBD1
j_gene: TRBJ1-6
CDR3aa: CASSLIPGQGVPLHF
CDR3nt: TGCGCCAGCAGCTTAATCCCGGGACAGGGGGTACCCCTCCACTTT

abundance: once
v_gene: TRBV27
d_gene: .
j_gene: TRBJ1-1
CDR3aa: CASSPLRSTGNTEAFF
CDR3nt: TGTGCCAGCAGTCCCCTTCGTAGTACGGGGAACACTGAAGCTTTCTTT

abundance: .
v_gene: TRBV10-2
d_gene: .
j_gene: TRBJ2-2
CDR3aa: CASSESQIGGPGTGELFF
CDR3nt: TGCGCCAGCAGTGAGTCTCAGATCGGGGGGCCGGGAACCGGGGAGCTGTTTTTT

abundance: .
v_gene: TRBV6-1
d_gene: TRBD2
j_gene: TRBJ2-1
CDR3aa: CASSVLAGALYNEQFF
CDR3nt: TGTGCCAGCAGTGTACTAGCGGGGGCCCTCTACAATGAGCAGTTCTTC

abundance: .
v_gene: TRBV9
d_gene: TRBD2
j_gene: TRBJ2-2
CDR3aa: CASSAGLVNTGELFF
CDR3nt: TGTGCCAGCAGCGCGGGACTAGTTAACACCGGGGAGCTGTTTTTT

abundance: .
v_gene: TRBV9
d_gene: .
j_gene: TRBJ1-6
CDR3aa: CASSVTPGHRVGSYNSPLHF
CDR3nt: TGTGCCAGCAGCGTAACTCCGGGACACCGAGTTGGATCCTATAATTCACCCCTCCACTTT

abundance: .
v_gene: TRBV3-1/TRBV3-2
d_gene: TRBD2
j_gene: TRBJ2-3
CDR3aa: CASSETTSPGTDTQYF
CDR3nt: TGTGCCAGCAGCGAAACGACTAGCCCTGGCACAGATACGCAGTATTTT

abundance: .
v_gene: TRBV29-1
d_gene: TRBD1
j_gene: TRBJ1-2
CDR3aa: CSVRGVDRGRHGYTF
CDR3nt: TGCAGCGTCCGGGGGGTAGACAGGGGGCGACATGGCTACACCTTC

abundance: .
v_gene: TRBV25-1
d_gene: .
j_gene: TRBJ2-3
CDR3aa: CASSGGRLDGHTQYF
CDR3nt: TGTGCCAGCAGTGGAGGCCGGCTCGACGGCCATACGCAGTATTTT

abundance: .
v_gene: TRBV19
d_gene: TRBD2
j_gene: TRBJ2-3
CDR3aa: CASSSSGGTDTQYF
CDR3nt: TGTGCCAGTAGTAGTAGCGGGGGCACAGATACGCAGTATTTT

abundance: .
v_gene: TRBV7-3
d_gene: TRBD1
j_gene: TRBJ1-1
CDR3aa: CASSLGQGMNTEAFF
CDR3nt: TGTGCCAGCAGCCTGGGACAGGGGATGAACACTGAAGCTTTCTTT

abundance: .
v_gene: TRBV27
d_gene: .
j_gene: TRBJ1-2
CDR3aa: CASSLNFPGADYGYTF
CDR3nt: TGTGCCAGCAGTTTAAACTTCCCAGGGGCGGACTATGGCTACACCTTC

abundance: .
v_gene: TRBV5-1
d_gene: TRBD1
j_gene: TRBJ2-1
CDR3aa: CASSPGQGSYNEQFF
CDR3nt: TGCGCCAGCAGCCCGGGACAGGGGAGCTACAATGAGCAGTTCTTC

abundance: .
v_gene: TRBV4-1
d_gene: TRBD2
j_gene: TRBJ2-2
CDR3aa: CASTLAGVNTGELFF
CDR3nt: TGCGCCAGCACCCTAGCGGGGGTTAACACCGGGGAGCTGTTTTTT

abundance: .
v_gene: TRBV6-1
d_gene: .
j_gene: TRBJ1-5
CDR3aa: CASSEWGGAWQPQHF
CDR3nt: TGTGCCAGCAGTGAATGGGGGGGAGCATGGCAGCCCCAGCATTTT

abundance: .
v_gene: TRBV28
d_gene: .
j_gene: TRBJ1-5
CDR3aa: CASSAAQGYQPQHF
CDR3nt: TGTGCCAGCAGTGCCGCGCAGGGCTATCAGCCCCAGCATTTT

abundance: .
v_gene: TRBV9
d_gene: TRBD1
j_gene: TRBJ1-1
CDR3aa: CASSVEKRGLHTEAFF
CDR3nt: TGTGCCAGCAGCGTAGAAAAGAGGGGGCTGCACACTGAAGCTTTCTTT

abundance: few
v_gene: TRBV19
d_gene: TRBD1
j_gene: TRBJ1-2
CDR3aa: CASRRTGANYGYTF
CDR3nt: TGTGCCAGTAGAAGGACAGGAGCAAACTATGGCTACACCTTC

abundance: .
v_gene: TRBV30
d_gene: .
j_gene: TRBJ1-1
CDR3aa: CANNPSGGALTEAFF
CDR3nt: TGTGCCAATAATCCATCGGGAGGGGCCCTAACTGAAGCTTTCTTT

abundance: .
v_gene: TRBV7-8
d_gene: TRBD1
j_gene: TRBJ1-1
CDR3aa: CASSTWTGSVGDEAFF
CDR3nt: TGTGCCAGCAGCACTTGGACAGGTTCGGTAGGAGATGAAGCTTTCTTT

abundance: .
v_gene: TRBV5-1
d_gene: .
j_gene: TRBJ1-4
CDR3aa: CASSLAAGSTNEKLFF
CDR3nt: TGCGCCAGCAGCTTGGCGGCAGGGTCAACTAATGAAAAACTGTTTTTT

abundance: .
v_gene: TRBV29-1
d_gene: .
j_gene: TRBJ2-1
CDR3aa: CSHGGRGSYNEQFF
CDR3nt: TGCAGCCATGGTGGGAGAGGCTCCTACAATGAGCAGTTCTTC

abundance: many
v_gene: TRBV6-5
d_gene: .
j_gene: TRBJ1-1
CDR3aa: CASSLYPSGTEAFF
CDR3nt: TGTGCCAGCAGCCTCTATCCTAGCGGCACTGAAGCTTTCTTT

abundance: .
v_gene: TRBV28
d_gene: .
j_gene: TRBJ1-3
CDR3aa: CASSFFAPPRGGNTIYF
CDR3nt: TGTGCCAGCAGTTTTTTTGCCCCCCCCAGGGGTGGAAACACCATATATTTT

abundance: .
v_gene: TRBV4-1
d_gene: .
j_gene: TRBJ2-1
CDR3aa: CASSYPARGAYNEQFF
CDR3nt: TGCGCCAGCAGCTACCCCGCCAGGGGCGCATACAATGAGCAGTTCTTC

abundance: .
v_gene: TRBV6-5
d_gene: .
j_gene: TRBJ1-3
CDR3aa: CASTRTGHVGNTIYF
CDR3nt: TGTGCCAGTACCCGGACGGGACACGTTGGAAACACCATATATTTT

abundance: .
v_gene: TRBV18
d_gene: .
j_gene: TRBJ2-3
CDR3aa: CASSQGGTDTQYF
CDR3nt: TGTGCCAGCTCACAAGGAGGGACAGATACGCAGTATTTT

abundance: .
v_gene: TRBV5-1
d_gene: TRBD2
j_gene: TRBJ2-3
CDR3aa: CPRHDPGGGTDTQYF
CDR3nt: TGCCCCCGCCACGACCCGGGGGGGGGCACAGATACGCAGTATTTT

abundance: .
v_gene: TRBV2
d_gene: TRBD1
j_gene: TRBJ1-6
CDR3aa: CASGERRTGSPLHF
CDR3nt: TGTGCCAGCGGGGAGCGGAGGACAGGGTCACCCCTCCACTTT

abundance: .
v_gene: TRBV27
d_gene: TRBD1
j_gene: TRBJ1-4
CDR3aa: CASSLVWTGREKLFF
CDR3nt: TGTGCCAGCAGTTTGGTGTGGACAGGGAGGGAAAAACTGTTTTTT

abundance: once
v_gene: TRBV19
d_gene: .
j_gene: TRBJ2-3
CDR3aa: CASSIGGGRPTDTQYF
CDR3nt: TGTGCCAGTAGTATTGGAGGGGGCCGCCCCACAGATACGCAGTATTTT

abundance: once
v_gene: TRBV5-1
d_gene: .
j_gene: TRBJ2-3
CDR3aa: CASSLYGNTQYF
CDR3nt: TGCGCCAGCAGCTTGTACGGGAATACGCAGTATTTT

abundance: .
v_gene: TRBV3-1/TRBV3-2
d_gene: .
j_gene: TRBJ2-3
CDR3aa: CASSLDYKMDTQYF
CDR3nt: TGTGCCAGCAGCCTCGACTATAAGATGGATACGCAGTATTTT

abundance: .
v_gene: TRBV18
d_gene: TRBD1
j_gene: TRBJ2-5
CDR3aa: CASSPQQGSQETQYF
CDR3nt: TGTGCCAGCTCACCCCAACAGGGGTCTCAAGAGACCCAGTACTTC